Shown below are 18 T cell receptor beta chains from a single sample sequenced in a study of a mutant IDH1 vaccine in newly diagnosed glioma. Regarding time point: week 5, during vaccination. Doses consisted of 300 ug of mutant IDH1 20-mer peptide each, paired with topical imiquimod. Profiled with immunoSEQ multiplex PCR; TCRdb holds only in-frame clones, not every one. Here the sample spans nearly 35,000 clones, around 83% being singletons. For these TCRs, the target antigens are not known. The sample consisted of PBMCs, taken from a glioma patient whose treatment included an IDH1 peptide vaccine. The source is a man aged 30-40 years with glioma.

V gene TRBV29-1 combines with J gene TRBJ2-7; 8 nucleotides match TRBD1. The ends lost 4 bases at V and 6 bases at J; junction bases unmatched: 14. Germline assignment: CDR1 SQVTM and CDR2 ANQGSEA. There are 15 residues in the CDR3. CDR3 bases: TGCAGCGTTGTCCGGGACGGGACAGGCAACGGCGAGCAGTACTTC. This sequence encodes CSVVRDGTGNGEQYF.

The chain is built from TRBV20-1 and TRBJ2-1, with D hard to call. CDR3 size: 11 residues. Germline lookup yields CDR1 DFQATT and CDR2 SNEGSKA (reference sequence). The germline V and J ends were trimmed by 6 bases and 7 bases, with 10 bases remaining between them. DNA for the CDR3: TGCAGTGCGAGTCAGGAGAATGAGCAGTTCTTC. This gives the protein CSASQENEQFF.

The chain is built from TRBV6-1 and TRBJ1-6, with D maybe TRBD1 (6 bases). Trimming left V 2 bases short and J 8 bases short, with 16 bases between. The germline CDR1 and CDR2 sequences are MNHNS and SASEGT. CDR3 length: 16 residues. The CDR3 DNA reads as TGTGCCAGCAGTGAAAGGGGGGGGCAATTTGATTCACCCCTCCACTTT. This encodes CASSERGGQFDSPLHF.

This sequence joins TRBV7-3 and TRBJ1-1, with D perhaps TRBD1 (5 bases). Germline values: CDR1 SGHTA, CDR2 FQGTGA. V lost 1 base, J lost 0 bases, and 6 bases lay in between. The CDR3 sequence is 14 residues long. The CDR3 sequence: CASSLMGVNTEAFF. DNA for the CDR3: TGTGCCAGCAGCTTAATGGGGGTGAACACTGAAGCTTTCTTT. Complete variable domain (other parts from reference TRBV7-3 and TRBJ1-1): GAGVSQTPSNKVTEKGKYVELRCDPISGHTALYWYRQSLGQGPEFLIYFQGTGAADDSGLPNDRFFAVRPEGSVSTLKIQRTERGDSAVYLCASSLMGVNTEAFFGQGTRLTVV.

Points on this clone: Germline and junction disagree at one end, which may indicate a read error. The V call is TRBV19, the J call TRBJ2-2; D unresolved. The germline gives CDR1 LNHDA, CDR2 SQIVND (reference sequence). The CDR3 extends over 13 amino acids. The CDR3 loop is CASSVESTGELFF. The CDR3 DNA reads as TGTGCCAGTAGTGTAGAGTCCACCGGGGAGCTGTTTTTT.

This clone was recorded only once. V is TRBV2 and J is TRBJ2-1, with 7 positions matching TRBD1. In germline, CDR1 is SNHLY, CDR2 FYNNEI. CDR3 length: 16 residues. Unmatched junction bases numbered 5, after V lost 3 bases and J lost 0 bases. CDR3 nucleotides: TGTGCCAGCAGTGAGCAGGGACAGAGCTCCTACAATGAGCAGTTCTTC. Protein sequence: CASSEQGQSSYNEQFF.

CDR3 protein: CAINTSGGIVAKNIQYF. CDR3 coding DNA: TGTGCCATCAACACTAGCGGGGGGATTGTAGCCAAAAACATTCAGTACTTC. The V and J genes are TRBV10-3 and TRBJ2-4; 12 bases fit TRBD2. The germline CDR1 and CDR2 sequences are ENHRY and SYGVKD. The V gene end was trimmed by 7 bases and the J gene end by 0 bases; junction bases not matched to a gene: 7. The CDR3 has 17 residues.

The chain employs TRBV27 and TRBJ1-2; D is perhaps TRBD1 (5 bases). The CDR3 covers 14 residues. Trimming stripped 2 bases from V and 4 bases from J, with 11 bases between. Per germline, CDR1 MNHEY and CDR2 SMNVEV (reference sequence). The CDR3 spells CASSLMGQGYGYTF. The DNA of the CDR3 is TGTGCCAGCAGTTTAATGGGGCAGGGCTATGGCTACACCTTC.

V is TRBV5-6 and J is TRBJ2-7; D not resolved. V dropped 4 bases and J dropped 3 bases, with 8 bases sitting between them. Germline assignment: CDR1 SGHDT and CDR2 YYEEEE. The CDR3 is made up of 12 amino acids. The CDR3 bases are TGTGCCAGCAGCGATGCGAACTACGAGCAGTACTTC. Translating gives CASSDANYEQYF.

This chain uses TRBV19 with TRBJ1-2; D not resolved. Germline V gene data show CDR1 as LNHDA and CDR2 as SQIVND (reference sequence). Deletions cut 6 bases from V and 8 bases from J, with 16 bases between. The CDR3 consists of 13 residues. The CDR3 sequence: CASSPRRYEGYTF. The CDR3 DNA is TGTGCCAGTAGCCCCCGGCGATACGAGGGCTACACCTTC.

The rearrangement links TRBV19 to TRBJ2-1; D unclear. Trimming took 1 base from V and 7 from J, leaving 11 bases between them. CDR3 length equals 14 residues. Germline V gene sequence: CDR1 LNHDA, CDR2 SQIVND (reference sequence). The CDR3 loop reads CASSIAAYLNEQFF. CDR3 in DNA: TGTGCCAGTAGTATAGCAGCCTACCTAAATGAGCAGTTCTTC.

This clone was counted between two and nine times. J is TRBJ1-2 and V is TRBV14; D remains unclear. This CDR3 region has 14 residues. Germline CDR1 is SGHDN and CDR2 is FVKESK. V lost 1 base and J lost 8, with 14 bases in between. As DNA, the CDR3 is TGTGCCAGCAGCCAAGGGCTAAGGGTTGGAGGCTACACCTTC. This encodes CASSQGLRVGGYTF.

This clone was detected only a few times. The rearrangement joins TRBV28 to TRBJ2-7; the D gene is possibly TRBD1 (7 bases). The CDR3 totals 15 residues. From germline, CDR1 is MDHEN and CDR2 SYDVKM. Trimming took off 6 bases at V and 1 base at J, with 16 bases between the two ends. CDR3 residues: CASSLDREDSYEQYF. CDR3 DNA: TGTGCCAGCAGCTTAGACAGGGAGGATTCCTACGAGCAGTACTTC.

The chain links TRBV7-3 to TRBJ2-2; D not certain. The germline V and J ends were trimmed by 5 bases and 3 bases, with 13 bases remaining between them. The CDR3 loop spans 15 amino acids. Germline V CDR1 and CDR2: SGHTA, FQGTGA. CDR3 DNA sequence: TGTGCCAGCAGCCTCACCGGGCCGTACACCGGGGAGCTGTTTTTT. Translated, it gives CASSLTGPYTGELFF.

The chain carries TRBV7-2 and TRBJ2-7; D is perhaps TRBD2 (5 bases). The CDR3 sequence is 16 residues long. Looked up from germline, CDR1 is SGHTA and CDR2 is FQGNSA. V was shortened by 5 bases and J by 5 bases, with 22 bases between the two germline ends. The CDR3 sequence: CASSGLGRVSSHEQYF. The CDR3 DNA follows: TGTGCCAGCAGCGGGCTTGGGCGGGTCAGTTCGCACGAGCAGTACTTC.

The chain links TRBV7-9 to TRBJ1-4; D uncertain. This CDR3 has 12 amino acids. Per germline, CDR1 SEHNR and CDR2 FQNEAQ (reference sequence). Trimming removed 2 bases from V and 5 bases from J, with 3 bases in between. The CDR3 reads CASSLPNEKLFF. The CDR3, as DNA: TGTGCCAGCAGCTTACCAAATGAAAAACTGTTTTTT. Full variable domain (missing parts from reference TRBV7-9 and TRBJ1-4): DTGVSQNPRHKITKRGQNVTFRCDPISEHNRLYWYRQTLGQGPEFLTYFQNEAQLEKSRLLSDRFSAERPKGSFSTLEIQRTEQGDSAMYLCASSLPNEKLFFGSGTQLSVL.

This clone was found once. The chain couples TRBV5-4 to TRBJ1-2; 8 nucleotides align to TRBD1. The junction had 2 bases not matched to a gene; V was cut back by 0 bases and J by 4 bases. Germline CDR1 and CDR2: SGHNT and YYREEE (reference sequence). This CDR3 contains 14 residues. Written as DNA, the CDR3 is TGTGCCAGCAGCTTGGCGGGACAGGCCTATGGCTACACCTTC. Amino acid sequence: CASSLAGQAYGYTF.

The CDR3 protein is CASRGLGAWETQYF. In DNA, the CDR3 is TGTGCCAGCAGGGGACTAGGGGCCTGGGAGACCCAGTACTTC. V is TRBV7-9 and J is TRBJ2-5; the match to TRBD2 covers 8 bases. V shed 6 bases, J shed 5 bases, and the junction held 8 bases outside the gene matches. The length of the CDR3 is 14 residues. Germline CDR1 is SEHNR and CDR2 is FQNEAQ (reference sequence).